Listed below are T cell receptor beta chains from one sample, sequenced in a study of cytomegalovirus exposure and HLA in healthy donors. Sequencing was performed with immunoSEQ multiplex PCR; in TCRdb, only in-frame clones are kept and a portion is missing. The table includes under 80,000 clones, less than 95% detected once. The specimen was PBMCs. These receptor sequences come from a woman under 30 in good health and CMV-seropositive. CDR3s include the opening cysteine and the closing phenylalanine or tryptophan. The D gene is left open where the match is weak. The listing skips clone size in some rows; elsewhere it reads once, few, many or a size class.

j_call | clone_size | v_call | d_call | cdr3_aa | cdr3_nt
TRBJ1-1 | NA | TRBV30 | NA | CAWRAFTEAFF | TGTGCCTGGAGGGCCTTTACTGAAGCTTTCTTT
TRBJ1-5 | NA | TRBV7-8 | TRBD1 | CASSYRTGVNQPQHF | TGTGCCAGCAGCTACCGGACAGGGGTTAATCAGCCCCAGCATTTT
TRBJ1-5 | NA | TRBV27 | TRBD1 | CASSSSPFPRQGFRPQHF | TGTGCCAGCAGTTCCAGCCCGTTTCCCAGACAGGGCTTTCGGCCCCAGCATTTT
TRBJ1-1 | NA | TRBV7-2 | TRBD1 | CASSPNRGTEAFF | TGTGCCAGCAGCCCCAACAGGGGGACTGAAGCTTTCTTT
TRBJ2-3 | once | TRBV7-9 | TRBD2 | CASSQAGGTDTQYF | TGTGCCAGCAGCCAGGCGGGGGGCACAGATACGCAGTATTTT
TRBJ1-1 | once | TRBV7-2 | NA | CASRWDGGVDTEAFF | TGTGCCAGCAGGTGGGATGGGGGGGTAGACACTGAAGCTTTCTTT
TRBJ2-1 | once | TRBV7-2 | NA | CASSSAGEQFF | TGTGCCAGCAGCTCTGCGGGTGAGCAGTTCTTC
TRBJ2-3 | NA | TRBV4-3 | NA | CASSQDVGGTDTQYF | TGCGCCAGCAGCCAAGATGTCGGGGGTACAGATACGCAGTATTTT
TRBJ2-3 | NA | TRBV7-8 | NA | CASSPPGADTQYF | TGTGCCAGCAGCCCACCGGGGGCAGATACGCAGTATTTT
TRBJ2-7 | NA | TRBV6-5 | TRBD2 | CASSYSQRGAPEQYF | TGTGCCAGCAGTTACTCGCAGCGGGGGGCCCCGGAGCAGTACTTC
TRBJ2-7 | NA | TRBV20-1 | NA | CSARGGSEQYF | TGCAGTGCTAGAGGAGGGTCCGAGCAGTACTTC
TRBJ1-1 | NA | TRBV27 | NA | CASSLYSLSPGGTTEAFF | TGTGCCAGCAGTTTATACTCGCTGTCCCCGGGTGGTACAACTGAAGCTTTCTTT
TRBJ1-4 | NA | TRBV29-1 | NA | CSVVGPARATNEKLFF | TGCAGCGTTGTTGGCCCCGCCAGGGCAACTAATGAAAAACTGTTTTTT
TRBJ2-7 | NA | TRBV11-3 | NA | CASSLGSSQGISSYEQYF | TGTGCCAGCAGCTTAGGGTCAAGTCAGGGGATTTCCAGCTACGAGCAGTACTTC
TRBJ1-1 | NA | TRBV5-4 | NA | CASSLQNTEAFF | TGTGCCAGCAGCTTGCAGAACACTGAAGCTTTCTTT
TRBJ1-2 | NA | TRBV7-2 | TRBD1 | CASSLNSAGQSSYGYTF | TGTGCCAGCAGCTTAAATTCTGCGGGACAGAGTAGCTATGGCTACACCTTC
TRBJ1-2 | NA | TRBV30 | TRBD1 | CAWSVKGAPGYTF | TGTGCCTGGAGTGTAAAGGGGGCGCCTGGCTACACCTTC
TRBJ1-1 | NA | TRBV28 | NA | CASSLGREGGDEAFF | TGTGCCAGCAGTTTAGGCAGGGAGGGAGGAGATGAAGCTTTCTTT
TRBJ2-7 | NA | TRBV28 | NA | CASSPEREAQYF | TGTGCCAGCAGTCCGGAAAGGGAGGCGCAGTACTTC
TRBJ2-1 | NA | TRBV6-5 | NA | CASSFSPSSYNEQFF | TGTGCCAGCAGTTTCTCCCCGAGCTCCTACAATGAGCAGTTCTTC
TRBJ1-1 | NA | TRBV27 | TRBD1 | CASRAPGQGGENTEAFF | TGTGCCAGCAGAGCACCGGGACAGGGTGGGGAGAACACTGAAGCTTTCTTT
TRBJ2-7 | NA | TRBV6-1 | NA | CASSETPVGADYEQYF | TGTGCCAGCAGTGAAACCCCGGTGGGGGCAGACTACGAGCAGTACTTC
TRBJ1-1 | NA | TRBV9 | NA | CASSDPGQLSEAFF | TGTGCCAGCAGCGACCCTGGACAGTTGTCTGAAGCTTTCTTT
TRBJ2-1 | NA | TRBV5-6 | TRBD2 | CASSWGTSGYEQFF | TGTGCCAGCAGCTGGGGGACTAGCGGATATGAGCAGTTCTTC
TRBJ1-5 | NA | TRBV4-2 | NA | CASSQDWSDQGNQPQHF | TGTGCCAGCAGCCAAGATTGGTCCGACCAGGGCAATCAGCCCCAGCATTTT
TRBJ1-6 | NA | TRBV7-2 | NA | CASSPTPVGASPLHF | TGTGCCAGCAGCCCAACTCCAGTGGGGGCTTCACCCCTCCACTTT
TRBJ2-3 | NA | TRBV6-5 | NA | CASSYYGLASDTQYF | TGTGCCAGCAGTTACTACGGCCTAGCATCCGATACGCAGTATTTT
TRBJ2-2 | NA | TRBV28 | TRBD1 | CASSLGTGASGELFF | TGTGCCAGCAGTCTCGGGACAGGGGCATCCGGGGAGCTGTTTTTT
TRBJ1-6 | NA | TRBV11-2 | NA | CASSPWTLNSPLHF | TGTGCCAGCAGCCCCTGGACACTTAATTCACCCCTCCACTTT
TRBJ2-1 | NA | TRBV7-2 | NA | CASTLSPSEQFF | TGTGCCAGCACCCTAAGCCCAAGTGAGCAGTTCTTC
TRBJ2-3 | NA | TRBV5-1 | NA | CASSWAGGGTDTQYF | TGCGCCAGCAGCTGGGCAGGCGGGGGCACAGATACGCAGTATTTT
TRBJ2-2 | few | TRBV6-1 | NA | CASSENGATGELFF | TGTGCCAGCAGTGAAAATGGGGCAACCGGGGAGCTGTTTTTT
TRBJ1-2 | NA | TRBV30 | NA | CAWSYSTGLEGYTF | TGTGCCTGGAGTTATTCTACAGGGTTGGAAGGCTACACCTTC
TRBJ2-6 | NA | TRBV7-9 | NA | CASSFEWVLTF | TGTGCCAGCAGCTTTGAGTGGGTCCTGACTTTC
TRBJ1-6 | NA | TRBV11-2 | TRBD1 | CASSQDRVDSPLHF | TGTGCCAGCAGCCAGGACAGGGTAGACTCACCCCTCCACTTT
TRBJ1-1 | NA | TRBV5-1 | TRBD1 | CASSSLDRTNTEAFF | TGCGCCAGCAGCTCCCTGGACAGGACGAACACTGAAGCTTTCTTT
TRBJ2-2 | NA | TRBV7-9 | NA | CASSLQRQPPRTGELFF | TGTGCCAGCAGCTTACAGAGACAGCCACCGAGGACCGGGGAGCTGTTTTTT
TRBJ2-7 | NA | TRBV4-3 | TRBD1 | CASSQTGGVSYEQYF | TGCGCCAGCAGCCAAACAGGGGGCGTTTCCTACGAGCAGTACTTC
TRBJ2-3 | NA | TRBV7-2 | TRBD2 | CASSASGGWADTQYF | TGTGCCAGCAGCGCTAGCGGGGGGTGGGCAGATACGCAGTATTTT
TRBJ2-4 | NA | TRBV7-6 | NA | CASSPMEGLANIQYF | TGTGCCAGCAGCCCTATGGAGGGGCTCGCAAACATTCAGTACTTC
TRBJ2-5 | NA | TRBV30 | NA | CAWSVLSFLETQYF | TGTGCCTGGAGTGTACTTTCTTTTTTAGAGACCCAGTACTTC
TRBJ1-5 | NA | TRBV28 | TRBD1 | CASSLGQRNQPQHF | TGTGCCAGCAGCCTGGGACAGCGCAATCAGCCCCAGCATTTT
TRBJ2-7 | NA | TRBV19 | TRBD2 | CASGLAGWGEQYF | TGTGCCAGCGGACTAGCGGGATGGGGTGAGCAGTACTTC
TRBJ1-2 | NA | TRBV11-3 | NA | CASSSGLTVGYGYTF | TGTGCCAGCAGCTCTGGACTTACGGTGGGCTATGGCTACACCTTC
TRBJ2-2 | NA | TRBV5-1 | TRBD1 | CASSSWTGTGTGELFF | TGCGCCAGCAGCTCCTGGACAGGCACCGGCACCGGGGAGCTGTTTTTT
TRBJ1-3 | NA | TRBV9 | NA | CASSVEPAGGNTIYF | TGTGCCAGCAGCGTAGAGCCGGCCGGGGGAAACACCATATATTTT
TRBJ2-3 | NA | TRBV7-9 | NA | CASSLTPGTDTQYF | TGTGCCAGCAGCTTAACTCCCGGGACAGATACGCAGTATTTT
TRBJ1-5 | NA | TRBV25-1 | NA | CASSPGRVGQPQHF | TGTGCCAGCAGTCCCGGGAGGGTCGGTCAGCCCCAGCATTTT
TRBJ1-1 | NA | TRBV13 | NA | CASSRGTEAFF | TGTGCCAGCAGCCGGGGCACTGAAGCTTTCTTT
TRBJ1-2 | NA | TRBV19 | NA | CAAGPGYTF | TGTGCGGCAGGGCCTGGCTACACCTTC
TRBJ2-7 | NA | TRBV5-4 | NA | CASSGAPGYGEQYF | TGTGCCAGCAGCGGCGCCCCAGGGTATGGCGAGCAGTACTTC
TRBJ2-3 | NA | TRBV27 | NA | CASSLLSGYFPDTQYF | TGTGCCAGCAGTTTATTATCGGGATATTTCCCAGATACGCAGTATTTT